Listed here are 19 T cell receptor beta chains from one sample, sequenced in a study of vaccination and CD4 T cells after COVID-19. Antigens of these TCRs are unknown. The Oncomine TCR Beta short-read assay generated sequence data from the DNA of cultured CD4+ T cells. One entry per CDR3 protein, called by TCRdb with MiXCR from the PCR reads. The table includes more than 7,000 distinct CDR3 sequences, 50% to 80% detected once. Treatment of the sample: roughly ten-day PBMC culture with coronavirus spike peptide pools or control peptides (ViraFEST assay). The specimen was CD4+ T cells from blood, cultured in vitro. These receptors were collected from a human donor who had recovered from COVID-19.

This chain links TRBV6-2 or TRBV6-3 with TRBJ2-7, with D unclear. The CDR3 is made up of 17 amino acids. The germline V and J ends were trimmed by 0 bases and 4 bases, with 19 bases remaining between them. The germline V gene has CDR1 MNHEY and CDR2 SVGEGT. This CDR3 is CASSYSGRPEQYYEQYF. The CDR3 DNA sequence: TGTGCCAGCAGTTACTCGGGAAGGCCGGAACAGTATTACGAGCAGTACTTC.

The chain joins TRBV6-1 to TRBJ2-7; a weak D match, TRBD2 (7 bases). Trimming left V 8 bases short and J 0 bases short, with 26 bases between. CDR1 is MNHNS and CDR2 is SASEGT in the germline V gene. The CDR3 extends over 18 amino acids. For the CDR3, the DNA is TGTGCCAGCTGCTCCCGGGGGCGGGGGAGCTCTGGCTCCTACGAGCAGTACTTC. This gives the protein CASCSRGRGSSGSYEQYF.

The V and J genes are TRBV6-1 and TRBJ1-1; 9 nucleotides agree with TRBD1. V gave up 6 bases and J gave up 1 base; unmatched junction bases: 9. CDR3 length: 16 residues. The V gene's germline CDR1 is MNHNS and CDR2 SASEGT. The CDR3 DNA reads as TGTGCCAGCAGGGATAAACAGGGGGCTGGGAACACTGAAGCTTTCTTT. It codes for CASRDKQGAGNTEAFF.

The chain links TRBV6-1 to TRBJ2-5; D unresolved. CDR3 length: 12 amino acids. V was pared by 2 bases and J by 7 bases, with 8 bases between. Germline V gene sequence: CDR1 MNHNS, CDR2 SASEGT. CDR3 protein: CASSEPVGTQYF. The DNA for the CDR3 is TGTGCCAGCAGTGAACCCGTCGGGACCCAGTACTTC.

CDR3 in amino acids: CASSPGKNYGYTF. The CDR3 bases are TGCGCCAGCAGCCCCGGTAAGAACTATGGCTACACCTTC. The chain combines TRBV5-1 with TRBJ1-2; D gene ambiguous. The V and J ends lost 4 bases and 2 bases respectively, with 9 bases between them. Germline V gives CDR1 SGHRS, CDR2 YFSETQ. This CDR3 is 13 amino acids long.

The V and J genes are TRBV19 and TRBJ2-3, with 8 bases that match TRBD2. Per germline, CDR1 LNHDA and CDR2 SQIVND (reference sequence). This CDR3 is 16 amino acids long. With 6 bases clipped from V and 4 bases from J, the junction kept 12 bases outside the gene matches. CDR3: CASRLSGLVGPDTQYF. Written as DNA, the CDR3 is TGTGCCAGTAGACTCTCGGGACTAGTGGGCCCAGATACGCAGTATTTT.

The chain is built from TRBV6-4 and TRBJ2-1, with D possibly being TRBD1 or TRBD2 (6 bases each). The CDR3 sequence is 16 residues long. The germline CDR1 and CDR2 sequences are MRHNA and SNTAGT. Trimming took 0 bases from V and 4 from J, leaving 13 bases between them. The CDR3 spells CASSDSSGAMYNEQFF. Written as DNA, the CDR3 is TGTGCCAGCAGTGACTCGTCGGGGGCGATGTACAATGAGCAGTTCTTC.

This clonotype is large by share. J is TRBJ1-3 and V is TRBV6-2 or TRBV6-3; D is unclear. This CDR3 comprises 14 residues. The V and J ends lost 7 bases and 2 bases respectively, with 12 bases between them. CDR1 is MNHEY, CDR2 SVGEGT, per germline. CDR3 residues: CASTQAGTGNTIYF. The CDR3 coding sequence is TGTGCCAGCACCCAGGCCGGGACTGGAAACACCATATATTTT.

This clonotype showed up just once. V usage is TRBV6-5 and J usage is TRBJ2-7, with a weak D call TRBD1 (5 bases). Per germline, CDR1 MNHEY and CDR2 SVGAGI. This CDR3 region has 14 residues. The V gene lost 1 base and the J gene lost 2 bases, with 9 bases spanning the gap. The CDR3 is CASSYLDTAYEQYF. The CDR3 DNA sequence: TGTGCCAGCAGTTACTTGGACACAGCCTACGAGCAGTACTTC.

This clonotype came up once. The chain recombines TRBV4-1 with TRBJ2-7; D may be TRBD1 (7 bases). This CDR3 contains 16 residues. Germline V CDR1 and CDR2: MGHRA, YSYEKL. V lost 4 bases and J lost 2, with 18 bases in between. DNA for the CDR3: TGCGCCAGCAGCCCAGGCCAGGGGGGACATCCCTACGAGCAGTACTTC. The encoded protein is CASSPGQGGHPYEQYF.

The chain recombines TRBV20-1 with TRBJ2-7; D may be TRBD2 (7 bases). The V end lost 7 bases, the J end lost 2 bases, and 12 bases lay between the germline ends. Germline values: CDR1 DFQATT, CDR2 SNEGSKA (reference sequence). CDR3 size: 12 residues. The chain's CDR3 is CSGGGAAYEQYF. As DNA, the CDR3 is TGCAGTGGGGGGGGGGCCGCCTACGAGCAGTACTTC.

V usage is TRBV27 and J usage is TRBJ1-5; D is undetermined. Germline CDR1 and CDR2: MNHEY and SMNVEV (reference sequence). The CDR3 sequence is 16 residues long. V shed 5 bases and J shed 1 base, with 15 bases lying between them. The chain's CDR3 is CASSVPGSRSNQPQHF. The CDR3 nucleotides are TGTGCCAGCAGTGTTCCCGGGAGTAGGAGCAATCAGCCCCAGCATTTT.

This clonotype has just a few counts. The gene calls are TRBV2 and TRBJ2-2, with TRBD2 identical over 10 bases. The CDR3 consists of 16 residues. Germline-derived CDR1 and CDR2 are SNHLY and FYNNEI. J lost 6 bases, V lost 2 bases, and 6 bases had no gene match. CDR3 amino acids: CASSERPSGGAGELFF. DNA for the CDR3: TGTGCCAGCAGTGAAAGGCCCAGCGGGGGGGCCGGGGAGCTGTTTTTT.

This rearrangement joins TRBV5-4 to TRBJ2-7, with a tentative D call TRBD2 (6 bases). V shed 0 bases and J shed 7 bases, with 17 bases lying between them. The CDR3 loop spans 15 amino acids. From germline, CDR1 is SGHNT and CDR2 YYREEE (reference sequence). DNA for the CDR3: TGTGCCAGCAGCTTGGGTAGCGGCCGTTCTGGGGAGCAGTACTTC. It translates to CASSLGSGRSGEQYF.

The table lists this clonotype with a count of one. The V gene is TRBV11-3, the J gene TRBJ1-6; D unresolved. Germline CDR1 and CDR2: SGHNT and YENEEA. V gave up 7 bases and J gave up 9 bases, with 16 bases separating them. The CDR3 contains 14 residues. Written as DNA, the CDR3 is TGTGCCAGCACCCTTGGGGTTTCTGGTTCACCCCTCCACTTT. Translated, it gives CASTLGVSGSPLHF.

The CDR3: CSARLLDAGMSEKLFF. The CDR3 bases are TGCAGTGCTAGGCTACTTGATGCAGGGATGTCTGAAAAACTGTTTTTT. The chain carries TRBV20-1 and TRBJ1-4; D might be TRBD1 (5 bases). Germline-derived CDR1 and CDR2 are DFQATT and SNEGSKA (reference sequence). The CDR3 sequence is 16 residues long. Between the trimmed V and J ends, which lost 3 bases and 7 bases, there was a span of 21 bases.

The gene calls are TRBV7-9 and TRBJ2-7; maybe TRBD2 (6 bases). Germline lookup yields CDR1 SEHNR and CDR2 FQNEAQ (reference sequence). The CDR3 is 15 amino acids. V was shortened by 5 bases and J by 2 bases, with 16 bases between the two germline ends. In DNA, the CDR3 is TGTGCCAGCAGCCCACGCCGGGACTCCCCCTACGAGCAGTACTTC. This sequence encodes CASSPRRDSPYEQYF.

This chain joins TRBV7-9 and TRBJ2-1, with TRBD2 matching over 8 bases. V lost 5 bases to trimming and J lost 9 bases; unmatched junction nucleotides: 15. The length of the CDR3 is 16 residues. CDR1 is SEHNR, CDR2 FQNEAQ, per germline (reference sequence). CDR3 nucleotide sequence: TGTGCCAGCAGCGACCTCCGCGGGAGGCTGATGGGTGAGCAGTTCTTC. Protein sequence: CASSDLRGRLMGEQFF.

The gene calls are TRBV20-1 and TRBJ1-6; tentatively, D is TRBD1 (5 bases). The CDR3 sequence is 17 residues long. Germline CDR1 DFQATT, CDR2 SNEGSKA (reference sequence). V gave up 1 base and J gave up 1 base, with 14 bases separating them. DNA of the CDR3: TGCAGTGCTAGAGGAGAAGGCAGGGCTTCCTATAATTCACCCCTCCACTTT. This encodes CSARGEGRASYNSPLHF.